The clone carrying this T cell receptor (beta chain) was seen more than once but under ten times. Its antigen remains unidentified. Making TCR cDNA involved 5'RACE template switching, which added UMIs and a universal primer site. One entry per CDR3 protein, called by TCRdb with MiXCR from the 5' RACE reads. Altogether roughly 160,000 distinct CDR3 sequences are present, about 7% being singletons, with the ten largest covering more than 2.5%. Germline loops: CDR1 SGHTA, CDR2 FQGNSA. CDR3 length: 15 residues. Trimming took off 4 bases at V and 0 bases at J, with 9 bases between the two ends. This entry belongs to a study of T cells after yellow fever vaccination. Study outcomes and limitations: Contaminating bulk clonotypes could be abundant in FACS-sorted repertoires. Researchers noted that a small share of clonotypes showed up in both CD4 and CD8 compartments. A large majority of primary-vaccination clones showed up again after the booster (approximately 96% CD4, 75% to 90% CD8).

The sample here was CD4+ T cells sorted from PBMCs, taken more than 4 days after the first yellow fever vaccination. The chain combines TRBV7-2 with TRBJ1-4; possible D gene TRBD1, 5 bases. The clonotype originates from a man younger than 35 who received the YFV17D yellow fever vaccine. The DNA of the CDR3 is TGTGCCAGCAGCTGGCGACAGACAACTAATGAAAAACTGTTTTTT. It encodes CASSWRQTTNEKLFF.